This T cell receptor (beta chain) came from a study of blood T cell repertoires in COVID-19. Study overall: Sites in the United States, Italy and Spain provided acute and convalescent COVID-19 samples.

Individuals drawn from under 30 US areas were roughly 18 to 95 years old. Clinical histories supplied by participants themselves formed the basis of cohort assignment. With 7 bases removed from V and 4 bases from J, the gap between germline ends came to 18 bases. The CDR3 length is 15 residues. Germline lookup yields CDR1 MDHEN and CDR2 SYDVKM. In the study's own analysis: The assay estimated nucleated cells by amplifying reference gene primers. Sequencing was performed with immunoSEQ multiplex PCR; in TCRdb, only in-frame clones are kept and a portion is missing. From that table come the V and J calls and clone size; the DNA was used to work out D and trimming. Of 200,000 to 250,000 clones listed, approximately 90% are singletons.

The TCR sequence derives from a man aged 25-40 years who had recovered from COVID-19. The rearrangement links TRBV28 to TRBJ2-3; no definite D call. Sequencing used PBMCs or T cells enriched from blood (not recorded which). CDR3 sequence reads: CASTFSIGSSDTQYF. In DNA, the CDR3 is TGTGCCAGCACCTTTTCGATAGGTAGCTCAGATACGCAGTATTTT.